Listed here is a single TCR beta chain. These data come from a study of preoperative IRX-2 immunotherapy in early breast cancer. The CDR3 is made up of 15 amino acids. V trimming: 5 bases; J trimming: 3 bases; junction bases outside the gene matches: 8. Germline V gene lookup returns CDR1 MNHNY and CDR2 SVGAGI (reference sequence). Treatment denoted: preoperative locoregional IRX-2 cytokine immunotherapy. Preoperative locoregional IRX-2 cytokine immunotherapy was tested in the phase Ib source study. Some clones are missing from TCRdb's copy, which holds only in-frame ones; the method was immunoSEQ multiplex PCR. Of about 23,000 clones in the sample, around 89% were seen once.

This TCR was sampled from a human donor with breast cancer. This sample comprised tumor tissue, obtained after IRX-2 immunotherapy. The chain has TRBV6-6 and TRBJ2-7; TRBD2 matches at 9 bases. The CDR3 sequence: CASSPIAGANYEQYF. DNA of the CDR3: TGTGCCAGCAGTCCAATAGCGGGAGCTAACTACGAGCAGTACTTC.